The 10 T cell receptor beta chains listed next were all sequenced from one sample in a study of shared clonotypes between healthy human individuals. Naive CD8 cells, CD45RO-negative and positively selected for CCR7, excluded terminally differentiated effector memory CD45RA+ cells. TCRdb's copy holds only in-frame clones and misses some; the assay was immunoSEQ multiplex PCR. The sample has about 700,000 clones, 92% seen once; the top ten hold roughly 22%. The sequenced sample consisted of naive CD8+ T cells sorted from blood. The receptor source for this set is a man aged 25 to 45 in good health.

The J gene is TRBJ1-3, the V gene TRBV28; D may be TRBD1 (6 bases). This CDR3 region has 14 residues. Germline V CDR1 and CDR2: MDHEN, SYDVKM. The V and J ends lost 4 bases and 0 bases respectively, with 7 bases between them. The CDR3 DNA follows: TGTGCCAGCAGTTACAGGGTCTCTGGAAACACCATATATTTT. This translates into CASSYRVSGNTIYF.

As for this clone: The sample carries other DNA sequences with the same CDR3. This chain uses TRBV27 with TRBJ2-7; 11 nucleotides line up with TRBD1. CDR3 size: 14 residues. Germline CDR1 reads MNHEY; CDR2 reads SMNVEV (reference sequence). The J segment lost 4 bases and the V segment lost 5 bases, leaving 4 bases of the junction unmatched. The CDR3 coding sequence is TGTGCCAGCAGTCACGGACAGGGGGCTTACGAGCAGTACTTC. This encodes CASSHGQGAYEQYF.

This sequence joins TRBV4-1 and TRBJ2-5; D unclear. V shed 3 bases and J shed 2 bases, with 16 bases lying between them. CDR1 is MGHRA, CDR2 YSYEKL, per germline. The CDR3 is 16 residues long. Here the CDR3 reads CASSQYLSGEQETQYF. CDR3 in DNA: TGCGCCAGCAGCCAGTACTTATCAGGAGAACAAGAGACCCAGTACTTC.

The rearrangement uses TRBV27 and TRBJ2-1; TRBD2 agrees at 7 bases. The germline V gene has CDR1 MNHEY and CDR2 SMNVEV (reference sequence). V dropped 4 bases and J dropped 0; count of bases not matched to a gene: 3. CDR3 length: 15 amino acids. CDR3 DNA sequence: TGTGCCAGCAGTTCGGGGGGACGCTCCTACAATGAGCAGTTCTTC. Protein: CASSSGGRSYNEQFF.

This clone appeared once. V usage is TRBV9 and J usage is TRBJ2-7; TRBD2 matches at 7 bases. Per germline, CDR1 SGDLS and CDR2 YYNGEE. This CDR3 region has 13 residues. V trimming: 3 bases; J trimming: 5 bases; junction bases outside the gene matches: 5. The CDR3 DNA sequence: TGTGCCAGCAGCGGCGGGAGCCGCAACGAGCAGTACTTC. Protein sequence: CASSGGSRNEQYF.

The chain employs TRBV6-1 and TRBJ2-1; 11 bases are shared with TRBD2. Trimming at V came to 4 bases and at J to 8 bases, leaving 7 bases not matched to a gene. The CDR3 is 15 amino acids. In germline, CDR1 is MNHNS, CDR2 SASEGT. Written as DNA, the CDR3 is TGTGCCAGCAGTGGATTAGCGGGAGGGCCTCATGAGCAGTTCTTC. Its protein product is CASSGLAGGPHEQFF.

The CDR3 protein is CASSLRLAAHYEQYF. CDR3 coding DNA: TGTGCCAGCAGCCTCCGACTAGCGGCCCACTACGAGCAGTACTTC. V is TRBV7-8 and J is TRBJ2-7; TRBD2 matches 9 bases. Germline V gene data show CDR1 as SGHVS and CDR2 as FQNEAQ. CDR3 size: 15 residues. Trimming took 5 bases from V and 3 from J; bases not matched to a gene: 8.

This chain links TRBV4-1 with TRBJ2-7, with TRBD1 matching 9 bases. The CDR3 contains 16 residues. Trimming removed 1 base from V and 0 bases from J; junction bases left unmatched: 4. Germline V gene data show CDR1 as MGHRA and CDR2 as YSYEKL. For the CDR3, the DNA is TGCGCCAGCAGCCAAGTGGGACAGGGCTCCTCCTACGAGCAGTACTTC. The encoded protein is CASSQVGQGSSYEQYF.

A word on this clone: A much bigger clone sits one base away, suggesting this may be a read error. The chain couples TRBV6-1 to TRBJ2-2, with 7 bases fitting TRBD1. With V trimmed by 4 bases and J by 2 bases, 4 bases remained unmatched. CDR1 MNHNS and CDR2 SASEGT come from the germline V gene. This CDR3 has 15 residues. The CDR3 DNA reads TGTGCCAGCAGTGCGGGACAGACCAACACCGGGGAGCTGTTTTTT. This gives the protein CASSAGQTNTGELFF.

The V gene is TRBV7-9, the J gene TRBJ2-1; D unresolved. Trimming pared 5 bases from V and 9 bases from J, leaving 17 bases between. This CDR3 region has 14 residues. Looked up from germline, CDR1 is SEHNR and CDR2 is FQNEAQ (reference sequence). The CDR3 bases are TGTGCCAGCAGCCGAAGGTCAGGCCACGGTGAGCAGTTCTTC. Protein sequence: CASSRRSGHGEQFF.